This is a list of T cell receptor beta chains from one sample in a study of blood T cell repertoires in COVID-19. This table comes from immunoSEQ multiplex PCR, and its TCRdb copy is limited to in-frame clones, with some not included. Of 100,000 to 130,000 clones listed, 88% are singletons. Sequencing was done on a sample of peripheral blood. These receptors were taken from a human donor in a cohort sampled during active COVID-19. Each CDR3 is given with its conserved first and last residue. Each record gives: V gene, J gene, D gene, clone size, CDR3 protein, CDR3 DNA. D genes are given only for firm matches. Clone size is stated in some rows and not others, as once, few, many or a class when expanded.

v_gene: TRBV10-3; j_gene: TRBJ1-5; d_gene: .; abundance: few; CDR3aa: CAISERGAGQPQHF; CDR3nt: TGTGCCATCAGTGAACGGGGGGCAGGGCAGCCCCAGCATTTT
v_gene: TRBV9; j_gene: TRBJ1-3; d_gene: .; abundance: .; CDR3aa: CASSVVAGGKNTIYF; CDR3nt: TGTGCCAGCAGCGTTGTTGCCGGAGGGAAAAACACCATATATTTT
v_gene: TRBV9; j_gene: TRBJ2-7; d_gene: TRBD1; abundance: .; CDR3aa: CASSVTDRNSYEQYF; CDR3nt: TGTGCCAGCAGCGTCACGGACAGGAACTCCTACGAGCAGTACTTC
v_gene: TRBV30; j_gene: TRBJ1-3; d_gene: .; abundance: once; CDR3aa: CAWSRGGSGNTIYF; CDR3nt: TGTGCCTGGAGTAGGGGAGGGAGTGGAAACACCATATATTTT
v_gene: TRBV30; j_gene: TRBJ1-5; d_gene: .; abundance: few; CDR3aa: CAWSVDEVQPQHF; CDR3nt: TGTGCCTGGAGTGTCGATGAGGTTCAGCCCCAGCATTTT
v_gene: TRBV19; j_gene: TRBJ1-5; d_gene: .; abundance: .; CDR3aa: CASNGVRQPQHF; CDR3nt: TGTGCCAGTAACGGGGTCAGGCAGCCCCAGCATTTT
v_gene: TRBV2; j_gene: TRBJ2-7; d_gene: .; abundance: few; CDR3aa: CASTLGGYEQYF; CDR3nt: TGTGCCAGCACCTTAGGGGGCTACGAGCAGTACTTC
v_gene: TRBV6-5; j_gene: TRBJ1-6; d_gene: .; abundance: once; CDR3aa: CASSRDSLEALHF; CDR3nt: TGTGCCAGCAGTAGGGACTCTTTAGAAGCCCTCCACTTT
v_gene: TRBV3-1/TRBV3-2; j_gene: TRBJ2-3; d_gene: TRBD2; abundance: .; CDR3aa: CASSQELSGGPLYF; CDR3nt: TGTGCCAGCAGCCAAGAACTTAGCGGGGGCCCCCTGTATTTT
v_gene: TRBV7-9; j_gene: TRBJ2-4; d_gene: TRBD2; abundance: .; CDR3aa: CASSPLAGVGNIQYF; CDR3nt: TGTGCCAGCAGCCCCCTAGCGGGAGTAGGTAACATTCAGTACTTC
v_gene: TRBV5-1; j_gene: TRBJ1-1; d_gene: .; abundance: .; CDR3aa: CASSPNLPVTEAFF; CDR3nt: TGCGCCAGCAGCCCCAATCTCCCGGTCACTGAAGCTTTCTTT
v_gene: TRBV10-3; j_gene: TRBJ1-5; d_gene: .; abundance: once; CDR3aa: CAISGGTGRGQPQHF; CDR3nt: TGTGCCATCAGTGGGGGCACAGGGCGTGGTCAGCCCCAGCATTTT
v_gene: TRBV11-2; j_gene: TRBJ2-3; d_gene: TRBD2; abundance: .; CDR3aa: CASSLGAGGSPDTQYF; CDR3nt: TGTGCCAGCAGCTTAGGGGCGGGGGGCAGCCCAGATACGCAGTATTTT
v_gene: TRBV28; j_gene: TRBJ1-3; d_gene: .; abundance: .; CDR3aa: CASSGRGFSGNTIYF; CDR3nt: TGTGCCAGCAGCGGCAGAGGCTTCTCTGGAAACACCATATATTTT
v_gene: TRBV7-8; j_gene: TRBJ2-7; d_gene: .; abundance: .; CDR3aa: CASSGTQGEQYF; CDR3nt: TGTGCCAGCAGCGGAACCCAGGGCGAGCAGTACTTC
v_gene: TRBV7-9; j_gene: TRBJ2-7; d_gene: TRBD1; abundance: .; CDR3aa: CASSAQGFNYEQYF; CDR3nt: TGTGCCAGCAGCGCACAGGGGTTTAACTACGAGCAGTACTTC
v_gene: TRBV28; j_gene: TRBJ2-4; d_gene: TRBD2; abundance: .; CDR3aa: CASRDTNSGGAGTYF; CDR3nt: TGTGCCAGCCGAGATACTAATAGCGGGGGTGCTGGGACGTACTTC
v_gene: TRBV10-2; j_gene: TRBJ2-1; d_gene: TRBD2; abundance: .; CDR3aa: CASREVAGGSYNEQFF; CDR3nt: TGCGCCAGCAGAGAAGTAGCGGGAGGATCCTACAATGAGCAGTTCTTC
v_gene: TRBV9; j_gene: TRBJ1-1; d_gene: TRBD1; abundance: .; CDR3aa: CASRTGENTEAFF; CDR3nt: TGTGCCAGTAGGACAGGGGAAAACACTGAAGCTTTCTTT
v_gene: TRBV4-2; j_gene: TRBJ2-7; d_gene: .; abundance: .; CDR3aa: CASSRDTFNILPRYEQYF; CDR3nt: TGTGCCAGCAGTCGCGATACTTTTAACATTCTTCCCAGGTACGAGCAGTACTTC
v_gene: TRBV28; j_gene: TRBJ1-5; d_gene: TRBD1; abundance: .; CDR3aa: CASSSGQGDQPQHF; CDR3nt: TGTGCCAGCAGTTCCGGACAGGGGGATCAGCCCCAGCATTTT
v_gene: TRBV4-1; j_gene: TRBJ1-2; d_gene: .; abundance: .; CDR3aa: CATADSLSYGYTF; CDR3nt: TGCGCCACGGCGGACAGCTTGTCCTATGGCTACACCTTC
v_gene: TRBV7-2; j_gene: TRBJ2-3; d_gene: .; abundance: .; CDR3aa: CASSPGLTTDTQYF; CDR3nt: TGTGCCAGCAGCCCCGGACTAACCACAGATACGCAGTATTTT
v_gene: TRBV27; j_gene: TRBJ1-6; d_gene: TRBD1; abundance: .; CDR3aa: CASSLSLQGVSPLHF; CDR3nt: TGTGCCAGCAGTTTATCGCTACAGGGGGTCTCACCCCTCCACTTT